This T cell receptor (beta chain) emerged from a study of shared clonotypes between healthy human individuals. Study results and limitations: The sampled material consisted only of blood, and tissue repertoires are likely to differ.

Libraries were prepared by immunoSEQ multiplex PCR; TCRdb keeps only in-frame clonotypes and omits some of them. The sample records hundreds of thousands of clones, 90% to 95% being singletons. CDR1 is KGHSH, CDR2 LQKENI, per germline. V was trimmed by 3 bases and J by 6 bases, leaving 4 bases between them. The CDR3 consists of 11 residues. Naive CD8 cells, CD45RO-negative and positively selected for CCR7, excluded terminally differentiated effector memory CD45RA+ cells. About this clone itself: Its antigen remains unidentified. This specimen includes other DNA sequences encoding the same CDR3.

Sample: naive CD8+ T cells sorted from blood. The TCR was taken from a man aged 30 to 39 in good health. The V gene is TRBV18, the J gene TRBJ2-3, with D unresolved. In nucleotides, the CDR3 is TGTGCCAGCTCACCCGGGGATACGCAGTATTTT. Translating it yields CASSPGDTQYF.